This entry lists 15 T cell receptor beta chains sequenced from one sample in a study of response to subunit inactivated influenza vaccine. Via MiXCR, TCRdb re-called the RT-PCR reads, giving one row per CDR3 protein. The sample holds hundreds of thousands of distinct CDR3 sequences, 21% seen once. The sequencing here drew on PBMCs from blood, taken less than 22 months after vaccination. Source of these receptors: a man between 50 and 75 years old who received an inactivated influenza vaccine.

This clonotype was observed many times. The gene calls are TRBV9 and TRBJ1-2; D is unresolved. The CDR3 has 17 residues. Germline lookup yields CDR1 SGDLS and CDR2 YYNGEE. The V end lost 0 bases, the J end lost 4 bases, and 19 bases lay between the germline ends. As DNA, the CDR3 is TGTGCCAGCAGCGTAGATGGTTTGCAGAAAAGTTTCTATGGCTACACCTTC. It yields the protein CASSVDGLQKSFYGYTF. The full variable domain, with the rest looked up from reference TRBV9 and TRBJ1-2, is DSGVTQTPKHLITATGQRVTLRCSPRSGDLSVYWYQQSLDQGLQFLIQYYNGEERAKGNILERFSAQQFPDLHSELNLSSLELGDSALYFCASSVDGLQKSFYGYTFGSGTRLTVV.

This clonotype was picked up many times. J is TRBJ1-3 and V is TRBV20-1; TRBD1 aligns across 7 bases. The CDR3 runs 15 residues. V gave up 6 bases and J gave up 3 bases; unmatched junction bases: 11. CDR1 is DFQATT and CDR2 is SNEGSKA in the germline V gene (reference sequence). CDR3 sequence reads: CSAPADRPFGNTIYF. The CDR3 nucleotides read TGCAGTGCCCCTGCGGACAGGCCGTTTGGAAACACCATATATTTT.

In this sample, this clonotype turned up a few times. The CDR3 bases are TGTGCCAGCAGTTCGTACAGGGGGCACGCTAATTTGAACACTGAAGCTTTCTTT. Residues: CASSSYRGHANLNTEAFF. The rearrangement links TRBV6-2 or TRBV6-3 to TRBJ1-1; 9 bases align to TRBD1. Trimming took 4 bases from V and 0 from J; bases not matched to a gene: 12. In germline, CDR1 is MNHEY, CDR2 SVGEGT. The CDR3 is 18 residues long.

V gene TRBV29-1 combines with J gene TRBJ2-6; D gene ambiguous. Trimming removed 2 bases from V and 0 bases from J, with 5 bases in between. Germline assignment: CDR1 SQVTM and CDR2 ANQGSEA. The CDR3 loop spans 14 amino acids. The CDR3 loop reads CSVESVSGANVLTF. In DNA form, the CDR3 reads TGCAGCGTTGAATCCGTCTCTGGGGCCAACGTCCTGACTTTC.

This clonotype came up a few times. This chain joins TRBV29-1 and TRBJ1-3; D gene unclear. The ends were cut back, 1 base at V and 2 bases at J, with 9 bases in the middle. There are 14 residues in the CDR3. CDR1 is SQVTM and CDR2 is ANQGSEA in the germline V gene. The CDR3 sequence: CSVEGSRTGNTIYF. CDR3 nucleotides: TGCAGCGTTGAAGGCTCAAGAACTGGAAACACCATATATTTT.

This clonotype was observed a few times. The chain combines TRBV10-2 with TRBJ1-6, with D perhaps matching TRBD1 (5 bases). This CDR3 region has 13 residues. V dropped 2 bases and J dropped 9 bases, with 8 bases sitting between them. In germline, CDR1 is WSHSY, CDR2 SAAADI. The CDR3: CASSEGAGSPLHF. DNA for the CDR3: TGCGCCAGCAGTGAGGGGGCTGGTTCACCCCTCCACTTT.

The chain has TRBV7-3 and TRBJ2-2, with D maybe TRBD2 (5 bases). Germline V gene sequence: CDR1 SGHTA, CDR2 FQGTGA. The V end lost 4 bases, the J end lost 4 bases, and 13 bases lay between the germline ends. The CDR3 spans 15 residues. CDR3 coding DNA: TGTGCCAGCAGCTCGCTCGGGGAACCCACCGGGGAGCTGTTTTTT. This translates into CASSSLGEPTGELFF.

This chain connects TRBV7-9 to TRBJ1-3; a possible D gene is TRBD1 (5 bases). V was pared by 5 bases and J by 0 bases, with 11 bases between. CDR3 length: 15 amino acids. CDR1 is SEHNR and CDR2 is FQNEAQ in the germline V gene (reference sequence). The CDR3: CASSLRTSSGNTIYF. In DNA, the CDR3 is TGTGCCAGCAGCCTGCGGACAAGCTCTGGAAACACCATATATTTT.

The chain recombines TRBV4-3 with TRBJ1-2; a weak D match, TRBD1 (5 bases). Trimming left V 0 bases short and J 6 bases short, with 20 bases between. The CDR3 length is 17 residues. Germline CDR1 and CDR2: LGHNA and YSLEER. CDR3 nucleotides: TGCGCCAGCAGCCAAGAATTAGCCGGGGCGGGTTTTGATGGCTACACCTTC. Protein sequence: CASSQELAGAGFDGYTF.

The table lists this clonotype with a few counts. The V gene is TRBV6-1, the J gene TRBJ2-3; the match to TRBD1 covers 11 bases. Per the germline V gene, CDR1 is MNHNS and CDR2 is SASEGT. The CDR3 has 16 amino acids. The trim removed 6 bases at V and 2 bases at J, leaving 7 bases unmatched. The CDR3 sequence is CASRGTGGAYTDTQYF. In DNA, the CDR3 is TGTGCCAGCAGGGGGACAGGGGGGGCATACACAGATACGCAGTATTTT.

This clonotype was detected ten times or more. The chain combines TRBV29-1 with TRBJ1-2, with 8 bases lining up with TRBD1. In germline, CDR1 is SQVTM, CDR2 ANQGSEA. After removal of 7 bases from V and 8 bases from J, the junction contained 9 bases not matched to a gene. This CDR3 has 12 residues. CDR3 loop: CSAMGQVEGYTF. The DNA for the CDR3 is TGCAGCGCGATGGGACAGGTGGAAGGCTACACCTTC.

J is TRBJ1-1 and V is TRBV4-1, with 12 bases matching TRBD1. The germline gives CDR1 MGHRA, CDR2 YSYEKL. The J segment lost 3 bases and the V segment lost 1 base, leaving 0 bases of the junction unmatched. The CDR3 extends over 15 amino acids. The CDR3 here is CASSQGDRGHTEAFF. CDR3 nucleotide sequence: TGCGCCAGCAGCCAAGGGGACAGGGGGCACACTGAAGCTTTCTTT.

The chain carries TRBV10-1 and TRBJ2-3, with D unclear. The CDR3 spans 16 residues. The germline CDR1 and CDR2 sequences are WNHNN and SYGVQD (reference sequence). V lost 2 bases and J 0 bases, leaving 12 bases between the germline ends. CDR3 sequence (DNA): TGCGCCAGCAGTGAGCTACTAAGGATGAGCACAGATACGCAGTATTTT. Translated: CASSELLRMSTDTQYF.

This clonotype was observed a handful of times. V usage is TRBV18 and J usage is TRBJ2-3, with 8 bases aligning to TRBD2. CDR3 size: 17 residues. J gave up 3 bases and V 1 base, and 9 bases lay outside the gene matches. Germline V CDR1 and CDR2: KGHSH, LQKENI. In nucleotides, the CDR3 is TGTGCCAGCTCACCACGCGTCTTAGCGGGGATGACAGATACGCAGTATTTT. Encoded protein: CASSPRVLAGMTDTQYF. Full variable domain (outside the CDR3, taken from reference TRBV18 and TRBJ2-3): NAGVMQNPRHLVRRRGQEARLRCSPMKGHSHVYWYRQLPEEGLKFMVYLQKENIIDESGMPKERFSAEFPKEGPSILRIQQVVRGDSAAYFCASSPRVLAGMTDTQYFGPGTRLTVL.

This chain uses TRBV5-5 with TRBJ2-2; 8 bases are a match to TRBD2. This CDR3 spans 15 amino acids. The V gene end was trimmed by 1 base and the J gene end by 7 bases; junction bases not matched to a gene: 6. CDR1 is SGHKS and CDR2 is YYEKEE in the germline V gene (reference sequence). Written as DNA, the CDR3 is TGTGCCAGCAGCTTGATGCGGGGGGATATCGGGGAGCTGTTTTTT. It translates to CASSLMRGDIGELFF.